This TCR beta chain was documented in a study of blood T cell repertoires in COVID-19. Study context: Sample material is recorded as cDNA or gDNA derived from T cells, B-cell-depleted T cells, or PBMCs.

This clone was picked up one time. The CDR3 covers 14 residues. Looked up from germline, CDR1 is SGHTA and CDR2 is FQGNSA. Trimming removed 5 bases from V and 2 bases from J, with 13 bases in between. As processed by the authors: From reference gene primer amplification, estimates of nucleated cell counts were derived. Profiled with immunoSEQ multiplex PCR; TCRdb holds only in-frame clones, not every one. V, J and clone size are taken as reported in that table, and D and trimming were inferred from the DNA itself. The data contain approximately 29,000 clones, approximately 93% of them singletons. The chain combines TRBV7-2 with TRBJ2-7, with D perhaps matching TRBD2 (6 bases). The origin of this receptor is a woman in her seventies with COVID-19, enrolled during active disease. Sample: peripheral blood. CDR3 loop: CASSPPEGPYEQYF. The CDR3 DNA reads TGTGCCAGCAGCCCTCCGGAGGGTCCCTACGAGCAGTACTTC.